The rows below give T cell receptor beta chains drawn from one sample of a study of response to subunit inactivated influenza vaccine. TCRdb reprocessed the RT-PCR reads via MiXCR and lists one record per CDR3 protein. The sample contains 250,000 to 350,000 distinct CDR3 sequences, 20% to 25% of which appear only once. This specimen consisted of PBMCs from blood, obtained 21 months after vaccination. The receptors originated from a man aged 45 to 70 who received an inactivated influenza vaccine. CDR3s include the opening cysteine and the closing phenylalanine or tryptophan. D genes are given only for firm matches. Not all rows give a size; the values are once, few, many and, for expanded clones, a class.

TRBJ1-5	TRBD1	.	TRBV6-5	TGTGCCAGCAGTTCCAGGGGGAGTCAGCCCCAGCATTTT	CASSSRGSQPQHF
TRBJ2-3	TRBD1	.	TRBV12-3/TRBV12-4	TGTGCCAGCAAACCGGGACAGGGGTACACAGATACGCAGTATTTT	CASKPGQGYTDTQYF
TRBJ2-7	TRBD2	few	TRBV20-1	TGCAGTGCCGATAGCGGGAGAGGGTACGAGCAGTACTTC	CSADSGRGYEQYF
TRBJ1-2	.	few	TRBV5-5	TGTGCCAGCAGCTTGGGGGCATGGGACTATGGCTACACCTTC	CASSLGAWDYGYTF
TRBJ1-3	.	few	TRBV12-3/TRBV12-4	TGTGCCAGCAGTCCCCAGATCTCTGGAAACACCATATATTTT	CASSPQISGNTIYF
TRBJ1-2	.	few	TRBV20-1	TGCAGTGCCCGGGATGGAACCACAACTTATGGCTACACCTTC	CSARDGTTTYGYTF
TRBJ1-5	.	many	TRBV4-1	TGCGCCAGCAGCCGGAGTGAGGGCAATCAGCCCCAGCATTTT	CASSRSEGNQPQHF
TRBJ2-4	.	few	TRBV7-2	TGTCCCAGCAGCGAGAACGGGACGCCCTTGAACATTCAGTACTTC	CPSSENGTPLNIQYF
TRBJ1-4	.	.	TRBV7-8	TGTGCCAGCAGCCCGGGGGCCGGCTCAACTAATGAAAAACTGTTTTTT	CASSPGAGSTNEKLFF
TRBJ2-2	TRBD1	few	TRBV4-3	TGCGCCAGCAGCCAACGGACAGGGTCAGTCGGGGAGCTGTTTTTT	CASSQRTGSVGELFF
TRBJ1-4	.	.	TRBV6-4	TGTGCCAGACAGGGTTTCAATGAAAAACTGTTTTTT	CARQGFNEKLFF
TRBJ2-3	TRBD1	.	TRBV20-1	TGCAGTGCGAGGACAGGGTGGACAGATACGCAGTATTTT	CSARTGWTDTQYF
TRBJ2-7	.	.	TRBV20-1	TGCAGTGCTAGAGGGTCATCCCCAGGGAACCACGAGCAGTACTTC	CSARGSSPGNHEQYF
TRBJ2-3	.	.	TRBV3-1	TGTGCCAGCAGACCGTCCGGGAGCGGATATTCTAGCACAGATACGCAGTATTTT	CASRPSGSGYSSTDTQYF
TRBJ2-1	.	few	TRBV20-1	TGCAGTGCTAGAGATTCTCTACGCCCCAGTCACAATGAGCAGTTCTTC	CSARDSLRPSHNEQFF
TRBJ1-1	TRBD1	many	TRBV20-1	TGCAGTGCTAGAGATTACAGGGGGCGACGGAACACTGAAGCTTTCTTT	CSARDYRGRRNTEAFF
TRBJ1-2	TRBD1	.	TRBV7-9	TGTGCCAGCAGCAGGGGACAGCTCCTCTATGGCTACACCTTC	CASSRGQLLYGYTF
TRBJ2-7	.	.	TRBV7-9	TGTGCCAGCAGCCATACGGAGGCAACCTACGAGCAGTACTTC	CASSHTEATYEQYF
TRBJ1-4	TRBD1	.	TRBV7-2	TGTGCCAGCGCCCCAACCCGGACAGGGAATGAAAAACTGTTTTTT	CASAPTRTGNEKLFF
TRBJ1-3	.	many	TRBV12-3/TRBV12-4	TGTGCCAGCAGTCCGACTCAGACGTTCTCTGGAAACACCATATATTTT	CASSPTQTFSGNTIYF
TRBJ1-5	.	.	TRBV5-6	TGTGCCAGCAGCTTCCAAGGTATGAGGTCCCAGCATTTT	CASSFQGMRSQHF
TRBJ1-5	.	few	TRBV5-6	TGTGCCAGCAGCTTGGGGGGGAGGTCAGGGGATCAGCCCCAGCATTTT	CASSLGGRSGDQPQHF
TRBJ2-5	.	.	TRBV7-6	TGTGCCAGCAGCACCCCAACGGCCCAAGAGACCCAGTACTTC	CASSTPTAQETQYF